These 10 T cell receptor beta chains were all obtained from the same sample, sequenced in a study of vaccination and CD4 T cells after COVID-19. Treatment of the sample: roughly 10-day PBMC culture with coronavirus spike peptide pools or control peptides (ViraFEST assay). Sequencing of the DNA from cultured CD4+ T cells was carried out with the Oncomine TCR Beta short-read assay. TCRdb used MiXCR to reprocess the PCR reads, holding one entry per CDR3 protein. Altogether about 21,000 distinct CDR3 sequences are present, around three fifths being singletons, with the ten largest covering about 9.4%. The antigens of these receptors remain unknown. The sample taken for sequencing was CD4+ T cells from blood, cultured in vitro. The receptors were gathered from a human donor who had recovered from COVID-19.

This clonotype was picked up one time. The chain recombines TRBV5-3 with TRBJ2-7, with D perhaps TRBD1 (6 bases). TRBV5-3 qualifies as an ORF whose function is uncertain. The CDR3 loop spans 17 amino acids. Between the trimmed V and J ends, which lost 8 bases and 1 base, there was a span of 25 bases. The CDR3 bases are TGTGCCAGCAGCGCGGGCCTGGGGCAGGGGACGTCCTACGAGCAGTACTTC. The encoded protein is CASSAGLGQGTSYEQYF.

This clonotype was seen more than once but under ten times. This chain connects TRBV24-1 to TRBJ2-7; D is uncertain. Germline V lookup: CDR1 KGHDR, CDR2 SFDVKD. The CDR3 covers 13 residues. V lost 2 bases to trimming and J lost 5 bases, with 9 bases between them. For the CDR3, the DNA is TGTGCCACCAGTGATTCGAACCTGAACGAGCAGTACTTC. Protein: CATSDSNLNEQYF.

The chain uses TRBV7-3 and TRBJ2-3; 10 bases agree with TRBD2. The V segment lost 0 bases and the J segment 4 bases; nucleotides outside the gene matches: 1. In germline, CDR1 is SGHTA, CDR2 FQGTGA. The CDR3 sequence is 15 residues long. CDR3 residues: CASSLTGLAPDTQYF. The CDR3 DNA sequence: TGTGCCAGCAGCTTAACGGGACTAGCGCCAGATACGCAGTATTTT.

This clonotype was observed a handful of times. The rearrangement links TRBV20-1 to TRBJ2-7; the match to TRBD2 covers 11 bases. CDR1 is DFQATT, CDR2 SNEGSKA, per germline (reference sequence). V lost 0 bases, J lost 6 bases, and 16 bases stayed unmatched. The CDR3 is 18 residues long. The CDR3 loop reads CSARDKYGTSGRGSEQYF. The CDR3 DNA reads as TGCAGTGCTAGAGATAAGTACGGGACTAGCGGTCGGGGATCCGAGCAGTACTTC.

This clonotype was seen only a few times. CDR3 loop: CASRGQGGIGELFF. The CDR3 region has the DNA TGTGCCAGCAGGGGACAGGGCGGAATCGGGGAGCTGTTTTTT. The chain employs TRBV2 and TRBJ2-2; 9 nucleotides match TRBD1. The CDR3 covers 14 residues. The V segment lost 6 bases and the J segment 7 bases; nucleotides outside the gene matches: 6. Germline CDR1 reads SNHLY; CDR2 reads FYNNEI.

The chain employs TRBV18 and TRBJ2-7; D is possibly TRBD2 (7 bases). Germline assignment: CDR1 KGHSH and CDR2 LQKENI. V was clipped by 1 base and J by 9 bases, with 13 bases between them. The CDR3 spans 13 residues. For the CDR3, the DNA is TGTGCCAGCTCACCACGAGGCGGGGGCGGGCAGTACTTC. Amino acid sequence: CASSPRGGGGQYF.

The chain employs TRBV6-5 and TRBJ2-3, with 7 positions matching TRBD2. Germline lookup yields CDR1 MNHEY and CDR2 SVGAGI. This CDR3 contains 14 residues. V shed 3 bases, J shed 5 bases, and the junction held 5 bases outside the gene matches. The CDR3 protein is CASSYRVAGDTQYF. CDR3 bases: TGTGCCAGCAGTTATAGGGTAGCGGGAGATACGCAGTATTTT.

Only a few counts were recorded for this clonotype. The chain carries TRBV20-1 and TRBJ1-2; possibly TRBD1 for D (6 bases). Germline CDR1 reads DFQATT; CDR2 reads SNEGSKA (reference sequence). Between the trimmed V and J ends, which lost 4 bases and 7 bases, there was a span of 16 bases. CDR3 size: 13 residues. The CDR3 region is CSAKGRGLGGYTF. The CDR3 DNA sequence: TGCAGTGCTAAGGGGCGGGGGCTCGGTGGCTACACCTTC.

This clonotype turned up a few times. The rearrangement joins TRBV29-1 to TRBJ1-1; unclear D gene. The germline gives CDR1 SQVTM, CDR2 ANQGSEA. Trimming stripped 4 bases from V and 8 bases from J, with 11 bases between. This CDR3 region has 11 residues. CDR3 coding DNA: TGCAGCGTTGTGACCGCAGGAGAAGCTTTCTTT. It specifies CSVVTAGEAFF.

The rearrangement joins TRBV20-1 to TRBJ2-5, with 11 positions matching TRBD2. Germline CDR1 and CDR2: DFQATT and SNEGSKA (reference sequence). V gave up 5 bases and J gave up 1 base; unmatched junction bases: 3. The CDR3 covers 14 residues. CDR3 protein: CSAPGLAVQETQYF. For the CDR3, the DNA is TGCAGTGCTCCGGGACTAGCGGTCCAAGAGACCCAGTACTTC.